This is a list of T cell receptor beta chains from one sample in a study of control samples from healthy donors and cancer patients. Clones were read by immunoSEQ multiplex PCR, and TCRdb kept only the in-frame ones, dropping some. The sample holds approximately 100,000 clones, approximately 92% seen once. Input material: blood. The receptors shown here come from a human donor in good health. The donor label of this sample is uncertain. Each CDR3 is given with its conserved first and last residue. The D gene is left open where the match is weak. Clone size appears in some rows only: once, few, many, or a class for an expanded clone.

CDR3 protein: CASSGTGGMNTEAFF; CDR3 DNA: TGTGCCAGCAGCGGCACAGGGGGCATGAACACTGAAGCTTTCTTT; V gene: TRBV9; J gene: TRBJ1-1; D gene: TRBD1; clone size: .; CDR3 length: 15
CDR3 protein: CASLRDYEQYF; CDR3 DNA: TGTGCCAGCTTACGTGACTACGAGCAGTACTTC; V gene: TRBV2; J gene: TRBJ2-7; D gene: .; clone size: .; CDR3 length: 11
CDR3 protein: CASSQTKNEYHNSPLHF; CDR3 DNA: TGTGCCAGCAGCCAGACCAAGAACGAATATCATAATTCACCCCTCCACTTT; V gene: TRBV14; J gene: TRBJ1-6; D gene: .; clone size: .; CDR3 length: 17
CDR3 protein: CASSSDRDNEQFF; CDR3 DNA: TGTGCCAGCAGCTCGGACAGGGACAATGAGCAGTTCTTC; V gene: TRBV7-9; J gene: TRBJ2-1; D gene: TRBD1; clone size: .; CDR3 length: 13
CDR3 protein: CASSTDRVGTGELFF; CDR3 DNA: TGTGCCAGCAGCACGGACAGGGTTGGCACCGGGGAGCTGTTTTTT; V gene: TRBV6-5; J gene: TRBJ2-2; D gene: TRBD1; clone size: .; CDR3 length: 15
CDR3 protein: CASSFLYSPLHF; CDR3 DNA: TGTGCCAGCAGCTTTTTGTATTCACCCCTCCACTTT; V gene: TRBV7-2; J gene: TRBJ1-6; D gene: .; clone size: .; CDR3 length: 12
CDR3 protein: CASSPAGQPRTDTQYF; CDR3 DNA: TGTGCCAGCAGCCCCGCCGGGCAACCCCGCACAGATACGCAGTATTTT; V gene: TRBV7-9; J gene: TRBJ2-3; D gene: .; clone size: .; CDR3 length: 16
CDR3 protein: CSDALSDSTYEQYF; CDR3 DNA: TGCAGCGACGCACTGTCGGACAGTACCTACGAGCAGTACTTC; V gene: TRBV29-1; J gene: TRBJ2-7; D gene: .; clone size: .; CDR3 length: 14
CDR3 protein: CASSLGGARTGELFF; CDR3 DNA: TGTGCCAGCAGTCTCGGGGGGGCGCGCACCGGGGAGCTGTTTTTT; V gene: TRBV3-1/TRBV3-2; J gene: TRBJ2-2; D gene: TRBD2; clone size: .; CDR3 length: 15
CDR3 protein: CASSEGSGGAGDTQYF; CDR3 DNA: TGTGCCAGCAGTGAAGGGAGCGGGGGGGCCGGGGATACGCAGTATTTT; V gene: TRBV6-4; J gene: TRBJ2-3; D gene: TRBD2; clone size: few; CDR3 length: 16
CDR3 protein: CASSERINTEAFF; CDR3 DNA: TGTGCCAGTAGTGAGAGGATCAACACTGAAGCTTTCTTT; V gene: TRBV19; J gene: TRBJ1-1; D gene: .; clone size: .; CDR3 length: 13
CDR3 protein: CASSATRNTEAFF; CDR3 DNA: TGTGCCAGTAGTGCCACCAGGAACACTGAAGCTTTCTTT; V gene: TRBV19; J gene: TRBJ1-1; D gene: .; clone size: once; CDR3 length: 13
CDR3 protein: CASSSDLGNYGYTF; CDR3 DNA: TGTGCCAGCAGCTCGGACCTGGGTAACTATGGCTACACCTTC; V gene: TRBV5-6; J gene: TRBJ1-2; D gene: .; clone size: few; CDR3 length: 14
CDR3 protein: CASRLLGGTYGYTF; CDR3 DNA: TGTGCCAGTAGATTACTAGGGGGCACATATGGCTACACCTTC; V gene: TRBV19; J gene: TRBJ1-2; D gene: TRBD1; clone size: once; CDR3 length: 14
CDR3 protein: CASSQPAGNTIYF; CDR3 DNA: TGTGCCAGCAGCCAACCGGCTGGAAACACCATATATTTT; V gene: TRBV3-1/TRBV3-2; J gene: TRBJ1-3; D gene: .; clone size: .; CDR3 length: 13
CDR3 protein: CASSPDNSENTEAFF; CDR3 DNA: TGTGCCAGCTCACCCGATAACAGTGAAAACACTGAAGCTTTCTTT; V gene: TRBV18; J gene: TRBJ1-1; D gene: .; clone size: .; CDR3 length: 15
CDR3 protein: CASSRTQGPGELFF; CDR3 DNA: TGCGCCAGCAGCAGAACACAGGGACCCGGGGAGCTGTTTTTT; V gene: TRBV5-1; J gene: TRBJ2-2; D gene: .; clone size: .; CDR3 length: 14
CDR3 protein: CASSDGRTTYNSPLHF; CDR3 DNA: TGTGCCAGCAGTGACGGACGGACCACTTATAATTCACCCCTCCACTTT; V gene: TRBV2; J gene: TRBJ1-6; D gene: .; clone size: once; CDR3 length: 16
CDR3 protein: CASSHGTSVYEQYF; CDR3 DNA: TGTGCCAGTAGTCACGGGACTTCTGTCTACGAGCAGTACTTC; V gene: TRBV19; J gene: TRBJ2-7; D gene: .; clone size: few; CDR3 length: 14
CDR3 protein: CASSSRTSGGDEQYF; CDR3 DNA: TGTGCCAGCAGCTCCCGGACTAGCGGGGGTGACGAGCAGTACTTC; V gene: TRBV5-4; J gene: TRBJ2-7; D gene: TRBD2; clone size: .; CDR3 length: 15
CDR3 protein: CASRFGRSEAFF; CDR3 DNA: TGTGCCAGCAGGTTTGGAAGGTCTGAAGCTTTCTTT; V gene: TRBV12-3/TRBV12-4; J gene: TRBJ1-1; D gene: .; clone size: .; CDR3 length: 12
CDR3 protein: CASSAYRASSYNEQFF; CDR3 DNA: TGTGCCAGCAGTGCCTACAGGGCAAGCTCCTACAATGAGCAGTTCTTC; V gene: TRBV6-1; J gene: TRBJ2-1; D gene: .; clone size: .; CDR3 length: 16
CDR3 protein: CATGDRTGLFF; CDR3 DNA: TGTGCCACGGGGGATCGGACGGGTTTGTTTTTT; V gene: TRBV6-5; J gene: TRBJ1-4; D gene: .; clone size: .; CDR3 length: 11
CDR3 protein: CASGLVGRLTGGGLETQYF; CDR3 DNA: TGTGCTAGTGGTTTGGTAGGGAGGTTAACAGGGGGGGGATTGGAGACCCAGTACTTC; V gene: TRBV12-5; J gene: TRBJ2-5; D gene: .; clone size: once; CDR3 length: 19
CDR3 protein: CASSSGGRNTIYF; CDR3 DNA: TGTGCCAGCAGCTCTGGGGGGCGAAACACCATATATTTT; V gene: TRBV5-5; J gene: TRBJ1-3; D gene: .; clone size: .; CDR3 length: 13
CDR3 protein: CASGHNQPQHF; CDR3 DNA: TGTGCTAGTGGGCATAATCAGCCCCAGCATTTT; V gene: TRBV12-5; J gene: TRBJ1-5; D gene: .; clone size: .; CDR3 length: 11
CDR3 protein: CASSLAENYEQYF; CDR3 DNA: TGCGCCAGCAGCTTGGCGGAGAACTACGAGCAGTACTTC; V gene: TRBV5-1; J gene: TRBJ2-7; D gene: .; clone size: once; CDR3 length: 13
CDR3 protein: CASSLSMGGKLFF; CDR3 DNA: TGTGCCAGCAGTTTATCCATGGGGGGAAAACTGTTTTTT; V gene: TRBV27; J gene: TRBJ1-4; D gene: .; clone size: medium-sized; CDR3 length: 13
CDR3 protein: CASSGGQNTGELFF; CDR3 DNA: TGCGCCAGCAGCGGGGGGCAGAACACCGGGGAGCTGTTTTTT; V gene: TRBV10-1; J gene: TRBJ2-2; D gene: .; clone size: once; CDR3 length: 14
CDR3 protein: CAWSEFYSTNYGYTF; CDR3 DNA: TGTGCCTGGAGTGAATTTTACTCAACCAACTATGGCTACACCTTC; V gene: TRBV30; J gene: TRBJ1-2; D gene: .; clone size: few; CDR3 length: 15
CDR3 protein: CASSLHLTANQPQHF; CDR3 DNA: TGCGCCAGCAGCCTCCACTTGACAGCCAATCAGCCCCAGCATTTT; V gene: TRBV4-1; J gene: TRBJ1-5; D gene: .; clone size: few; CDR3 length: 15
CDR3 protein: CASSLVSVNYGYTF; CDR3 DNA: TGTGCCAGCAGCTTGGTTTCAGTTAACTATGGCTACACCTTC; V gene: TRBV5-6; J gene: TRBJ1-2; D gene: .; clone size: .; CDR3 length: 14
CDR3 protein: CASSPWDRGTYGYTF; CDR3 DNA: TGTGCCAGTAGTCCCTGGGACAGGGGAACCTATGGCTACACCTTC; V gene: TRBV19; J gene: TRBJ1-2; D gene: TRBD1; clone size: .; CDR3 length: 15
CDR3 protein: CASSEQANNEKLFF; CDR3 DNA: TGTGCCAGTAGCGAACAGGCAAATAATGAAAAACTGTTTTTT; V gene: TRBV19; J gene: TRBJ1-4; D gene: .; clone size: .; CDR3 length: 14
CDR3 protein: CASSLGGEETQYF; CDR3 DNA: TGTGCCAGCAGCTTGGGGGGCGAGGAGACCCAGTACTTC; V gene: TRBV5-6; J gene: TRBJ2-5; D gene: .; clone size: once; CDR3 length: 13
CDR3 protein: CASSYSGTGPYEQYF; CDR3 DNA: TGTGCCAGTAGTTACTCCGGGACAGGGCCCTACGAGCAGTACTTC; V gene: TRBV19; J gene: TRBJ2-7; D gene: TRBD1; clone size: .; CDR3 length: 15
CDR3 protein: CASSRGGNSNQPQHF; CDR3 DNA: TGTGCCAGCAGCCGGGGTGGGAATAGCAATCAGCCCCAGCATTTT; V gene: TRBV5-6; J gene: TRBJ1-5; D gene: .; clone size: .; CDR3 length: 15
CDR3 protein: CASSPGQSSSYNSPLHF; CDR3 DNA: TGTGCCAGCAGCCCGGGACAGTCGAGCTCCTATAATTCACCCCTCCACTTT; V gene: TRBV7-6; J gene: TRBJ1-6; D gene: TRBD1; clone size: .; CDR3 length: 17
CDR3 protein: CASSFSSGGPADTQYF; CDR3 DNA: TGCGCCAGCAGCTTTTCTAGCGGGGGTCCCGCAGATACGCAGTATTTT; V gene: TRBV5-1; J gene: TRBJ2-3; D gene: TRBD2; clone size: once; CDR3 length: 16
CDR3 protein: CASSVTGFGYTF; CDR3 DNA: TGTGCCAGCAGCGTAACAGGGTTTGGCTACACCTTC; V gene: TRBV5-5; J gene: TRBJ1-2; D gene: .; clone size: .; CDR3 length: 12
CDR3 protein: CASSQGQGTNTNEQFF; CDR3 DNA: TGCGCCAGCAGCCAAGGTCAGGGGACTAATACTAATGAGCAGTTCTTC; V gene: TRBV4-1; J gene: TRBJ2-1; D gene: .; clone size: .; CDR3 length: 16
CDR3 protein: CASSFGGGQPQHF; CDR3 DNA: TGTGCCAGCAGTTTTGGTGGGGGCCAGCCCCAGCATTTT; V gene: TRBV12-3/TRBV12-4; J gene: TRBJ1-5; D gene: .; clone size: .; CDR3 length: 13
CDR3 protein: CASSAGLAGEHEQFF; CDR3 DNA: TGCGCCAGCAGCGCGGGACTAGCGGGGGAACATGAGCAGTTCTTC; V gene: TRBV5-1; J gene: TRBJ2-1; D gene: TRBD2; clone size: .; CDR3 length: 15
CDR3 protein: CASSLGQGAEKLFF; CDR3 DNA: TGCGCCAGCAGCTTGGGGCAGGGGGCAGAAAAACTGTTTTTT; V gene: TRBV5-1; J gene: TRBJ1-4; D gene: TRBD1; clone size: once; CDR3 length: 14
CDR3 protein: CASSEGLGSSYNSPLHF; CDR3 DNA: TGTGCCAGCAGCGAGGGACTGGGGAGCTCCTATAATTCACCCCTCCACTTT; V gene: TRBV9; J gene: TRBJ1-6; D gene: .; clone size: once; CDR3 length: 17
CDR3 protein: CASLEGNSPLHF; CDR3 DNA: TGTGCCTCCCTTGAGGGAAATTCACCCCTCCACTTT; V gene: TRBV6-5; J gene: TRBJ1-6; D gene: .; clone size: .; CDR3 length: 12
CDR3 protein: CASSLADFGGAFF; CDR3 DNA: TGCGCCAGCAGCTTGGCCGATTTTGGTGGAGCTTTCTTT; V gene: TRBV5-1; J gene: TRBJ1-1; D gene: .; clone size: .; CDR3 length: 13
CDR3 protein: CASSLGYEQYF; CDR3 DNA: TGTGCCAGCAGCTTGGGCTACGAGCAGTACTTC; V gene: TRBV12-3/TRBV12-4; J gene: TRBJ2-7; D gene: .; clone size: .; CDR3 length: 11
CDR3 protein: CASSPGQVVTDTQYF; CDR3 DNA: TGCGCCAGCAGCCCGGGACAGGTCGTCACAGATACGCAGTATTTT; V gene: TRBV5-1; J gene: TRBJ2-3; D gene: TRBD1; clone size: .; CDR3 length: 15
CDR3 protein: CASSHSARGYADTQYF; CDR3 DNA: TGTGCCAGCTCCCACTCGGCCCGGGGCTATGCGGATACGCAGTATTTT; V gene: TRBV18; J gene: TRBJ2-3; D gene: .; clone size: .; CDR3 length: 16
CDR3 protein: CASSVEDQGPEGNTIYF; CDR3 DNA: TGTGCCAGCAGCGTAGAGGATCAGGGCCCTGAGGGAAACACCATATATTTT; V gene: TRBV9; J gene: TRBJ1-3; D gene: .; clone size: .; CDR3 length: 17